This passage covers 19 T cell receptor beta chains from one sample sequenced in a study of shared clonotypes between healthy human individuals. Method: immunoSEQ multiplex PCR; TCRdb's copy keeps in-frame clones and lacks some. This table holds about 960,000 clones, 60% to 85% found once. The sequenced sample was memory CD4+ T cells sorted from blood. Subset specified: CD45RA-negative fraction. The source of these receptors is a man aged 18 to 35 in good health.

In regard to this clone: Other DNA sequences in the sample encode the same CDR3. The V call is TRBV10-3, the J call TRBJ2-5; the D gene is possibly TRBD1 (6 bases). Germline V gene data show CDR1 as ENHRY and CDR2 as SYGVKD. V was trimmed by 5 bases and J by 5 bases, leaving 9 bases between them. This CDR3 is built from 12 residues. The CDR3 DNA reads as TGTGCCATCAGTCCCAGGGGCGAGACCCAGTACTTC. Its protein product is CAISPRGETQYF.

The V gene is TRBV5-1, the J gene TRBJ2-3; the D is unclear. The CDR3 contains 13 residues. Trimming cost V 1 base and J 4 bases, with 7 bases left between them. Germline CDR1 SGHRS, CDR2 YFSETQ. DNA for the CDR3: TGCGCCAGCAGCTTGTCGTCGCCAGATACGCAGTATTTT. It translates to CASSLSSPDTQYF.

The rearrangement uses TRBV7-2 and TRBJ2-1; TRBD2 aligns across 12 bases. The CDR3 spans 15 residues. The germline gives CDR1 SGHTA, CDR2 FQGNSA. V gave up 4 bases and J gave up 5 bases; unmatched junction bases: 3. CDR3 coding DNA: TGTGCCAGCAGCTCGGGACTAGCGGGTCACAATGAGCAGTTCTTC. This codes for CASSSGLAGHNEQFF.

As concerns this clone: Different DNA sequences within this sample yield the same CDR3. The V call is TRBV15, the J call TRBJ2-5; D remains unclear. This CDR3 comprises 12 residues. CDR1 LNHNV and CDR2 YYDKDF come from the germline V gene (reference sequence). Trimming shortened V by 2 bases and J by 3 bases, and 4 bases separated the two germline ends. The CDR3 DNA is TGTGCCACCAGCAGACAAAAAGAGACCCAGTACTTC. Amino acid sequence: CATSRQKETQYF.

The chain joins TRBV2 to TRBJ1-2, with D perhaps matching TRBD1 (6 bases). This CDR3 is built from 14 residues. V was pared by 6 bases and J by 0 bases, with 11 bases between. Germline V lookup: CDR1 SNHLY, CDR2 FYNNEI. The CDR3 region has the DNA TGTGCCAGCAGGGACAGCTCCTCTAACTATGGCTACACCTTC. Amino acids: CASRDSSSNYGYTF.

This clone was seen once. The chain has TRBV6-1 and TRBJ1-2; no reliable D call. Looked up from germline, CDR1 is MNHNS and CDR2 is SASEGT. The V and J ends lost 1 base and 7 bases respectively, with 13 bases between them. This CDR3 is 14 amino acids long. The chain's CDR3 is CASSEGRSLAGYTF. DNA for the CDR3: TGTGCCAGCAGTGAAGGTCGGTCCCTGGCTGGCTACACCTTC.

The chain links TRBV27 to TRBJ2-2; D perhaps matches TRBD1 (5 bases). V was shortened by 0 bases and J by 3 bases, with 11 bases between the two germline ends. The CDR3 covers 16 residues. CDR1 and CDR2 from the germline V gene are MNHEY and SMNVEV (reference sequence). The CDR3 DNA reads TGTGCCAGCAGTTTATCGGCAGGGTGGGACACCGGGGAGCTGTTTTTT. Protein: CASSLSAGWDTGELFF.

V is TRBV4-3 and J is TRBJ2-7, with 8 bases identical to TRBD2. The V gene's germline CDR1 is LGHNA and CDR2 YSLEER. CDR3 length: 13 residues. J gave up 8 bases and V 1 base, and 4 bases lay outside the gene matches. CDR3 amino acids: CASSQVSGGQQYF. The CDR3 region has the DNA TGCGCCAGCAGCCAAGTAAGCGGGGGTCAGCAGTACTTC.

This rearrangement joins TRBV6-1 to TRBJ2-3; 7 bases are shared with TRBD1. Germline CDR1 MNHNS, CDR2 SASEGT. The CDR3 spans 14 residues. Germline trimming cut 6 bases from V and 1 base from J; bases unmatched to any gene: 4. The CDR3 loop is CASSSTGGTDTQYF. The CDR3 DNA sequence: TGTGCCAGCAGCTCAACAGGGGGCACAGATACGCAGTATTTT.

The chain recombines TRBV6-5 with TRBJ2-4; D not resolved. The CDR3 sequence is 11 residues long. Germline CDR1 is MNHEY and CDR2 is SVGAGI. Deletions cut 3 bases from V and 4 bases from J, with 1 base between. The CDR3 reads CASSYKNIQYF. Written as DNA, the CDR3 is TGTGCCAGCAGTTATAAAAACATTCAGTACTTC.

For this clone: A far larger clone is off by one base, so a read error is likely. The chain has TRBV5-6 and TRBJ1-1; D not certain. Germline CDR1 is SGHDT and CDR2 is YYEEEE. The V gene lost 0 bases and the J gene lost 0 bases, with 3 bases spanning the gap. This CDR3 comprises 13 residues. CDR3 residues: CASSLDVNTEAFF. The CDR3 bases are TGTGCCAGCAGCTTGGACGTGAACACTGAAGCTTTCTTT.

The V gene is TRBV6-5, the J gene TRBJ1-1; D gene unclear. The germline CDR1 and CDR2 sequences are MNHEY and SVGAGI. V lost 7 bases to trimming and J lost 7 bases, with 10 bases between them. The CDR3 has 11 amino acids. This chain's CDR3 is CASNTVGEAFF. The CDR3 DNA reads TGTGCCAGCAACACGGTCGGTGAAGCTTTCTTT.

The chain couples TRBV27 to TRBJ2-7; tentative D call: TRBD2 (6 bases). There are 13 residues in the CDR3. Germline V gives CDR1 MNHEY, CDR2 SMNVEV (reference sequence). The V and J ends lost 2 bases and 5 bases respectively, with 10 bases between them. The CDR3: CASSLMGGDEQYF. CDR3 nucleotide sequence: TGTGCCAGCAGTTTAATGGGAGGTGACGAGCAGTACTTC.

The gene calls are TRBV6-1 and TRBJ1-6; the D gene is possibly TRBD1 (5 bases). Trimming took 3 bases from V and 9 from J, leaving 12 bases between them. The CDR3 has 14 amino acids. The germline V gene has CDR1 MNHNS and CDR2 SASEGT. In DNA form, the CDR3 reads TGTGCCAGCAGTGATGGTTGGAGGGGTTCACCCCTCCACTTT. It is translated as CASSDGWRGSPLHF.

The CDR3 coding sequence is TGTGCCTGGTGGGGACCTCCGGAAGGAAACACCATATATTTT. Residues: CAWWGPPEGNTIYF. V usage is TRBV30 and J usage is TRBJ1-3, with D possibly TRBD1 on 5 matching bases. The germline gives CDR1 GTSNPN, CDR2 SVGIG (reference sequence). This CDR3 contains 14 residues. V was pared by 5 bases and J by 4 bases, with 15 bases between.

This CDR3 is CASSRFVIWYTQYF. CDR3 coding DNA: TGTGCCAGCAGCAGGTTCGTCATCTGGTATACGCAGTATTTT. The J gene is TRBJ2-3, the V gene TRBV21-1. TRBV21-1 is a pseudogene. The CDR3 is made up of 14 amino acids.

This clone was found a few times. The chain links TRBV28 to TRBJ1-6; the D gene is possibly TRBD1 (5 bases). CDR1 and CDR2 (germline): MDHEN, SYDVKM. Trimming took off 5 bases at V and 9 bases at J, with 20 bases between the two ends. The CDR3 is made up of 16 amino acids. The CDR3 region has the DNA TGTGCCAGCAGTCCGCGAGGGGCCACATTAAGTTCACCCCTCCACTTT. Its translation: CASSPRGATLSSPLHF.

The table lists this clone with a count of one. The V call is TRBV6-1, the J call TRBJ1-1, with D possibly matching TRBD1 (5 bases). Germline assignment: CDR1 MNHNS and CDR2 SASEGT. V gave up 3 bases and J gave up 6 bases, with 14 bases separating them. The CDR3 loop spans 14 amino acids. The CDR3 loop is CASSEEGKLPEAFF. The CDR3 DNA follows: TGTGCCAGCAGTGAGGAGGGGAAGCTCCCTGAAGCTTTCTTT.

V and J are TRBV9 and TRBJ2-3; D is possibly TRBD1 (6 bases). CDR1 is SGDLS and CDR2 is YYNGEE in the germline V gene. There are 16 residues in the CDR3. V was cut by 3 bases and J by 1 base, with 15 bases left in between. The CDR3 region is CASSAGRGTRTDTQYF. The CDR3 DNA follows: TGTGCCAGCAGCGCAGGGCGAGGGACACGCACAGATACGCAGTATTTT.